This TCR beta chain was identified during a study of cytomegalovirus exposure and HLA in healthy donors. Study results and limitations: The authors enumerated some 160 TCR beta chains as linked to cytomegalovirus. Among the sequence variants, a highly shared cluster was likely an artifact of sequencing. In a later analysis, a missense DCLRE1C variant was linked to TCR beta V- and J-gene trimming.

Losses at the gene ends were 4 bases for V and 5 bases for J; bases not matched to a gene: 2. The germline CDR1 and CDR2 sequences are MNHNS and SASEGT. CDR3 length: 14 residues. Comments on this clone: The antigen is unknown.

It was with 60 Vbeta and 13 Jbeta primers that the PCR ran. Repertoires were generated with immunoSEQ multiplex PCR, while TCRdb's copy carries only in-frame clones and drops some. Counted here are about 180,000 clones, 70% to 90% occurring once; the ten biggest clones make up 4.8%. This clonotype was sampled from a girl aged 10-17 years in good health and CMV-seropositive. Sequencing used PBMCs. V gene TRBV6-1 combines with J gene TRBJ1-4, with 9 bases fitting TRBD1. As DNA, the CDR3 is TGTGCCAGCAGTGCTGGACAGGGGAATGAAAAACTGTTTTTT. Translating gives CASSAGQGNEKLFF.